Here is one TCR beta chain with its context. Antigen specificity is unknown. The CDR3 runs 12 residues. CDR1 is SGHNT, CDR2 YYREEE, per germline (reference sequence). Trimming took 2 bases from V and 7 from J; bases not matched to a gene: 3. The data were taken from a study of cytomegalovirus exposure and HLA in healthy donors. Findings and limits, study-wide: Fewer than 200 TCR beta chains were listed as cytomegalovirus-associated. Evidence from a later analysis indicated that most CMV-associated TCR beta chains looked HLA-restricted.

The primer mix had 60 Vbeta and 13 Jbeta primers. Using immunoSEQ multiplex PCR, the repertoire was profiled, and TCRdb retains in-frame clones only, with some absent. The table includes 150,000 to 200,000 clones, around 72% detected once. The sequence was collected from a woman aged 40 to 50 in good health and CMV-seropositive. J is TRBJ2-7 and V is TRBV5-4; 7 bases are a match to TRBD1. The sequenced sample was PBMCs. The CDR3 DNA sequence: TGTGCCAGCAGCTTAAGGGGGCGGGAGCAGTACTTC. Protein product: CASSLRGREQYF.